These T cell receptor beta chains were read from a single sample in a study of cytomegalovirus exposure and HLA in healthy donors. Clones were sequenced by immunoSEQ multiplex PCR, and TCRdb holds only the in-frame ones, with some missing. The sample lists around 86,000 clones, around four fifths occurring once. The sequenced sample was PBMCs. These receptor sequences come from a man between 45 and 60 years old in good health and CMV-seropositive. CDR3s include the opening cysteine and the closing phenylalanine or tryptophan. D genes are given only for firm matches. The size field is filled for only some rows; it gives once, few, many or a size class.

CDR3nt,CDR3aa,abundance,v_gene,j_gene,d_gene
TGTGCCAGCAGCAGGGGCAAGGGCCCAGATACGCAGTATTTT,CASSRGKGPDTQYF,-,TRBV27,TRBJ2-3,-
TGTGCCAGCAGTTCTCTCCGGAGGCGCACTGAAGCTTTCTTT,CASSSLRRRTEAFF,few,TRBV6-5,TRBJ1-1,-
TGTGCCAGCAGCCTGGACAGAGGATCCTACGAGCAGTACTTC,CASSLDRGSYEQYF,-,TRBV11-1,TRBJ2-7,-
TGCGCCAGCAGCGCTGTAGCTGGAGCTTACAATGAGCAGTTCTTC,CASSAVAGAYNEQFF,once,TRBV5-1,TRBJ2-1,-
TGTGCCAGCAGCTTGGGCGGGGAAGGGACCCAGTACTTC,CASSLGGEGTQYF,-,TRBV11-3,TRBJ2-5,-
TGTGCCAGTAATCAGGGGGTGACACAAGAGACCCAGTACTTC,CASNQGVTQETQYF,-,TRBV19,TRBJ2-5,TRBD1
TGTGCCAGCAGCTCACCCCCGACTAGCGGAGCTGTTAGCACAGATACGCAGTATTTT,CASSSPPTSGAVSTDTQYF,-,TRBV7-2,TRBJ2-3,TRBD2
TGTGCCAGCAGCCTGGACAGGGTTGTTGGGGCCAACGTCCTGACTTTC,CASSLDRVVGANVLTF,-,TRBV13,TRBJ2-6,TRBD1
TGTGCCAGCCGGGCCGCGGGAGTGGGTGAGCAGTACTTC,CASRAAGVGEQYF,medium-sized,TRBV5-4,TRBJ2-7,TRBD2
TGTGCCAGTAGTACTGCAGGGGGAAGCGATGAAAAACTGTTTTTT,CASSTAGGSDEKLFF,-,TRBV19,TRBJ1-4,TRBD1
TGTGCTAGCAGCGTAGTCGGGACTATCGGAGCCAAAAACATTCAGTACTTC,CASSVVGTIGAKNIQYF,-,TRBV9,TRBJ2-4,TRBD2
TGTGCCAGCAGCAAGACTCAAAACAATGGAGCTTTCTTT,CASSKTQNNGAFF,-,TRBV11-3,TRBJ1-1,-
TGTGCCAGCAGAGGGAGGGGCTACAATGAGCAGTTCTTC,CASRGRGYNEQFF,few,TRBV6-1,TRBJ2-1,TRBD2
TGTGCCAGCAGCTTACCCGGACTAGCGGGAGGGACGCAGTATTTT,CASSLPGLAGGTQYF,-,TRBV11-3,TRBJ2-3,TRBD2
TGCGCCAGCAGCACCAACCCGGGACAGGTCTACGAGCAGTACTTC,CASSTNPGQVYEQYF,-,TRBV5-1,TRBJ2-7,TRBD1
TGTGCCAGCAGCAAAGTGGCATCTCTGCTGTTTTTT,CASSKVASLLFF,-,TRBV21-1,TRBJ1-4,-
TGTGCCTGGAGGAACAGCGGGAGCTCCTACGAGCAGTACTTC,CAWRNSGSSYEQYF,few,TRBV30,TRBJ2-7,TRBD2
TGCGCCAGCAGCTTGGCCGGGATAGACACCGGGGAGCTGTTTTTT,CASSLAGIDTGELFF,-,TRBV5-1,TRBJ2-2,-
TGTGCCAGCAGCGCGGGACAGGGGAACACCGGGGAGCTGTTTTTT,CASSAGQGNTGELFF,few,TRBV7-8,TRBJ2-2,TRBD1
TGTGCCAGCAGCTCCAGACTAGCGGGACGGGATGAGCAGTTCTTC,CASSSRLAGRDEQFF,once,TRBV11-3,TRBJ2-1,TRBD2
TGTGCCAGCAGCCCCGATTCTTGGGCAGGGGGCCGGCCAGATACGCAGTATTTT,CASSPDSWAGGRPDTQYF,-,TRBV7-9,TRBJ2-3,TRBD1
TGCGCCAGCAGCCAAGAAGGGACAGCATTAAACTATGGCTACACCTTC,CASSQEGTALNYGYTF,-,TRBV4-1,TRBJ1-2,TRBD1
TGTGCCAGCAGCCAAGATCTGAACACCGGGGAGCTGTTTTTT,CASSQDLNTGELFF,-,TRBV4-2,TRBJ2-2,-